The sequence of this T cell receptor beta chain was determined in a study of blood T cell repertoires in COVID-19. A word on this clone: An end of the junction differs from the germline gene, which may be a read error.

Under the authors' procedure: Amplification of reference gene primers was used by the study to estimate nucleated cell counts. The data were produced by immunoSEQ multiplex PCR, yet TCRdb's version contains in-frame clones alone and is incomplete. The DNA gave D and trimming, while V, J and clone size come from that table. The repertoire includes about 120,000 clones, 78% of them detected once, and 2.3% sits in the top ten. The CDR3 runs to 13 residues. Germline V gene data show CDR1 as SGHNT and CDR2 as YENEEA. This sequence originates from a man between 70 and 80 years old with acute or convalescent COVID-19. The J gene is TRBJ1-4, the V gene TRBV11-3, with 12 positions matching TRBD1. Sequencing was performed on peripheral blood. Written as DNA, the CDR3 is TGTGCCAGCAGCTTATCGGCGGGACAGGGGGCCCATTTT. Protein sequence: CASSLSAGQGAHF.